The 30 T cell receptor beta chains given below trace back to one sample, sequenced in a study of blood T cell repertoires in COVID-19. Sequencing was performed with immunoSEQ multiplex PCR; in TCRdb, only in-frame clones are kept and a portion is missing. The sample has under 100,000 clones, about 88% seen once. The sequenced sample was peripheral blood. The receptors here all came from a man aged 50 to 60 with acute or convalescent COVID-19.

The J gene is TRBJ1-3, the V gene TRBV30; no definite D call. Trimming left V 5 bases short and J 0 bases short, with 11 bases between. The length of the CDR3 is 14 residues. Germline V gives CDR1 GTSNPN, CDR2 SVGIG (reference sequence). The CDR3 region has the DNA TGTGCCTGGGGACTGGGAAGCTCTGGAAACACCATATATTTT. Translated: CAWGLGSSGNTIYF.

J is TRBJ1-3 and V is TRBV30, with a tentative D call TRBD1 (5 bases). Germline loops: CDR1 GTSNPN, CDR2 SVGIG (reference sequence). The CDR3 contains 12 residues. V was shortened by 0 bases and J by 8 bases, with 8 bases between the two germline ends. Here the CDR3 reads CAWSVGLDTIYF. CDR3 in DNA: TGTGCCTGGAGTGTGGGGCTCGACACCATATATTTT.

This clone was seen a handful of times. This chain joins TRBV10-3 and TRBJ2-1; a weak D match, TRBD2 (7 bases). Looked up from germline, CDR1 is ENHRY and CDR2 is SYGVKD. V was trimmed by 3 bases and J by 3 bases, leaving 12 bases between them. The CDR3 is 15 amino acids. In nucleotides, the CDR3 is TGTGCCATCAGTGAAGGGGGGGACGGCTACAATGAGCAGTTCTTC. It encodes CAISEGGDGYNEQFF.

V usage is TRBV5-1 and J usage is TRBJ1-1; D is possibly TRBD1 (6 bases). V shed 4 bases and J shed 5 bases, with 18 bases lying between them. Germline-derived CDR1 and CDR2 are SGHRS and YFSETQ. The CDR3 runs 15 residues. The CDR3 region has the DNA TGCGCCAGCAGCGAAACGGGGGGCGGGAGGACTGAAGCTTTCTTT. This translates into CASSETGGGRTEAFF. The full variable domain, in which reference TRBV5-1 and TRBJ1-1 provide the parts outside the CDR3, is KAGVTQTPRYLIKTRGQQVTLSCSPISGHRSVSWYQQTPGQGLQFLFEYFSETQRNKGNFPGRFSGRQFSNSRSEMNVSTLELGDSALYLCASSETGGGRTEAFFGQGTRLTVV.

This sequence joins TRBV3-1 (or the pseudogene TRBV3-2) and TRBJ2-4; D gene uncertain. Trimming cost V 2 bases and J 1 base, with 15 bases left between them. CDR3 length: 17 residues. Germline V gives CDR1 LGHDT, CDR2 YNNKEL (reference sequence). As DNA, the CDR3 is TGTGCCAGCAGCCAATCTGAGTTCCGAACCGCCAAAAACATTCAGTACTTC. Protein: CASSQSEFRTAKNIQYF.

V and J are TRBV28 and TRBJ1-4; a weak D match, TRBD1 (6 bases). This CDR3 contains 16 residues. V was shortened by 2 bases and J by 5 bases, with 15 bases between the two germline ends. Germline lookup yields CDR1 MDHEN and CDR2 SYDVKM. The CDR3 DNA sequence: TGTGCCAGCAGTTTAGGGGGCGGAAGTGGGAATGAAAAACTGTTTTTT. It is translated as CASSLGGGSGNEKLFF.

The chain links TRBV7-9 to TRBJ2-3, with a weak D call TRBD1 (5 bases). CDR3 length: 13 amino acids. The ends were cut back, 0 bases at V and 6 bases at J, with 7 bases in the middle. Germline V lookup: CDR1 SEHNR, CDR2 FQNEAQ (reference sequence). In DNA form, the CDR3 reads TGTGCCAGCAGCTTAGCGGCAGGGGATACGCAGTATTTT. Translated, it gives CASSLAAGDTQYF.

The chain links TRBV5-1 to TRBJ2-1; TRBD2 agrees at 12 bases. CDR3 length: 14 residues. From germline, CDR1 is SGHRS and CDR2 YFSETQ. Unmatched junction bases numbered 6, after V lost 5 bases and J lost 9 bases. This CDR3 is CASSSTSGGTEQFF. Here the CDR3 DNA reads TGCGCCAGCAGTTCCACTAGCGGGGGGACTGAGCAGTTCTTC.

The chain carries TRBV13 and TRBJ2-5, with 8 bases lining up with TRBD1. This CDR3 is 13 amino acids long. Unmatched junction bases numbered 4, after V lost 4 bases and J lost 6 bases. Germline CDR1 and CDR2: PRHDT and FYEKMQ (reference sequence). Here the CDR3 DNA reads TGTGCCAGCAGCTCAGGACAGGGACAGACCCAGTACTTC. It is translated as CASSSGQGQTQYF.

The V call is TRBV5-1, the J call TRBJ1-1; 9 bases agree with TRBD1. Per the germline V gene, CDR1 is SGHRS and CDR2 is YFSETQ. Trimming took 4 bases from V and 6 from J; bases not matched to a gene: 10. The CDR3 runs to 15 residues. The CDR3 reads CASSLTGTGSAEAFF. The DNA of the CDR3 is TGCGCCAGCAGCCTCACCGGGACAGGGAGCGCTGAAGCTTTCTTT.

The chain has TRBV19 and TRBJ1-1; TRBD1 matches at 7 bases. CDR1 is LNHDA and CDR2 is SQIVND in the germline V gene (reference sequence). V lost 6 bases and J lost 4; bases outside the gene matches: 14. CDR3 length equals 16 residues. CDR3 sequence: CASRTGLGDFGTEAFF. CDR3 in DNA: TGTGCCAGTAGGACAGGGTTAGGTGATTTCGGCACTGAAGCTTTCTTT.

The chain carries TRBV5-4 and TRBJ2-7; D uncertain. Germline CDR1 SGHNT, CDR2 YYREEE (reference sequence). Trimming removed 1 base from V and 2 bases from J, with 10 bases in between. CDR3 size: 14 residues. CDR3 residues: CASSLQIEPYEQYF. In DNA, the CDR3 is TGTGCCAGCAGCTTGCAAATAGAGCCCTACGAGCAGTACTTC. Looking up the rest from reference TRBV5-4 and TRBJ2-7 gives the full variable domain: ETGVTQSPTHLIKTRGQQVTLRCSSQSGHNTVSWYQQALGQGPQFIFQYYREEENGRGNFPPRFSGLQFPNYSSELNVNALELDDSALYLCASSLQIEPYEQYFGPGTRLTVT.

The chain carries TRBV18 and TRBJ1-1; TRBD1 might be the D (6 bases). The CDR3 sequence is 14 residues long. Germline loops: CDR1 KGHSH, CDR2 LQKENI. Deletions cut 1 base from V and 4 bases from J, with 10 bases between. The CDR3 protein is CASSPQGEGTEAFF. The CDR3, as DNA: TGTGCCAGCTCACCACAGGGGGAGGGCACTGAAGCTTTCTTT.

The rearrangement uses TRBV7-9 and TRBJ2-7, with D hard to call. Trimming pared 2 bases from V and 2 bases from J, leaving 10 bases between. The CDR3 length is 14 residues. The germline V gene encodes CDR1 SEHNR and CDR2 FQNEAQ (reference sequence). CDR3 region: CASSLTTVAYEQYF. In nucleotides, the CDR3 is TGTGCCAGCAGCTTAACAACAGTAGCCTACGAGCAGTACTTC.

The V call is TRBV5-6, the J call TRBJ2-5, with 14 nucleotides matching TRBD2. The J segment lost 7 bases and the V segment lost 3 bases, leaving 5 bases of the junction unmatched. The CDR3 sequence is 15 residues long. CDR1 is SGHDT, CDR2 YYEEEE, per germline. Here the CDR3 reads CASSSGTSGGRTQYF. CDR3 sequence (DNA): TGTGCCAGCAGCTCCGGGACTAGCGGGGGTCGGACCCAGTACTTC.

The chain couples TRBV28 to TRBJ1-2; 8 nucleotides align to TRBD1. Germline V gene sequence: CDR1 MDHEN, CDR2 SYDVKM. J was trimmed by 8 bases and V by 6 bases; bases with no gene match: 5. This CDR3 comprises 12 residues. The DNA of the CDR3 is TGTGCCAGCAGCTTCCAGGGGGCCGGCTACACCTTC. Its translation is CASSFQGAGYTF.

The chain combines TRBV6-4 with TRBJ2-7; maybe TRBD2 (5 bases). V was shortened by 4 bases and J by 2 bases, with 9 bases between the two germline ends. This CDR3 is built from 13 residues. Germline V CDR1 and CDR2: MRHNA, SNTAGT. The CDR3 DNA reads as TGTGCCAGCAGTGCCACGACTACCTACGAGCAGTACGTC. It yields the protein CASSATTTYEQYV.

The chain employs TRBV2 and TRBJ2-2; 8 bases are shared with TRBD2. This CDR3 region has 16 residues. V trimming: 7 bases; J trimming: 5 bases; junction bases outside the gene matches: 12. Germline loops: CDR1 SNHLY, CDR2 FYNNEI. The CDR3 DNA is TGTGCCAGCACCCCCCGGGGGGGCCGAGGGACCGGGGAGCTGTTTTTT. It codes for CASTPRGGRGTGELFF.

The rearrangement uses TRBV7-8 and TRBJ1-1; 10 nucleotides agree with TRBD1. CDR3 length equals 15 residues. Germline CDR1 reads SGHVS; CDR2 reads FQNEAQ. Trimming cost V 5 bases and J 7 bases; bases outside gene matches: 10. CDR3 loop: CASSPRDRGLGEAFF. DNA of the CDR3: TGTGCCAGCAGCCCCAGGGACAGGGGATTGGGTGAAGCTTTCTTT.

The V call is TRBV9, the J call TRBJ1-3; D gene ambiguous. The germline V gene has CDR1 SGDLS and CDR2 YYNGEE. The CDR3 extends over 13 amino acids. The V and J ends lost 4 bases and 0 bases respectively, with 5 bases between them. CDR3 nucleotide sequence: TGTGCCAGCAGCATGAGCTCTGGAAACACCATATATTTT. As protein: CASSMSSGNTIYF.

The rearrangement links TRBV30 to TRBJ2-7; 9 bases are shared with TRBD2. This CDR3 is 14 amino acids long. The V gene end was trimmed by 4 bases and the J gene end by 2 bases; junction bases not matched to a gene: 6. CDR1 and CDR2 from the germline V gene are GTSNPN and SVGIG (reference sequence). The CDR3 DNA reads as TGTGCCTGGATCGAGCGGGGGGCTCCCTACGAGCAGTACTTC. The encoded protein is CAWIERGAPYEQYF.

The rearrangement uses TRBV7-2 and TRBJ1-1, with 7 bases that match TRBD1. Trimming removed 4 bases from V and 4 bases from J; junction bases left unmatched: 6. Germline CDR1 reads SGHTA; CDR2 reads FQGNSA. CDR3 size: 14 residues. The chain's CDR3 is CASSYLDRATEAFF. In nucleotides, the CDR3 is TGTGCCAGCAGCTATCTCGACAGGGCCACTGAAGCTTTCTTT. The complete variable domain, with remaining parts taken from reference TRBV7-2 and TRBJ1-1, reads GAGVSQSPSNKVTEKGKDVELRCDPISGHTALYWYRQSLGQGLEFLIYFQGNSAPDKSGLPSDRFSAERTGGSVSTLTIQRTQQEDSAVYLCASSYLDRATEAFFGQGTRLTVV.

As DNA, the CDR3 is TGTGCCAGTACGGGGGGAACTGAAGCTTTCTTT. It yields the protein CASTGGTEAFF. The gene calls are TRBV6-5 and TRBJ1-1; D is possibly TRBD1 (5 bases). V was cut by 9 bases and J by 5 bases, with 10 bases left in between. CDR1 is MNHEY and CDR2 is SVGAGI in the germline V gene. This CDR3 comprises 11 residues.

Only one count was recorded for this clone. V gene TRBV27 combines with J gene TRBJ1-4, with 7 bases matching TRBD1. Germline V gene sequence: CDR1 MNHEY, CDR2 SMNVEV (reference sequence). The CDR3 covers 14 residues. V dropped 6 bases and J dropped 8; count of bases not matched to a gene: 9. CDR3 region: CASSLGTVGEKLFF. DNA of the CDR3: TGTGCCAGCAGCCTCGGGACAGTAGGCGAAAAACTGTTTTTT. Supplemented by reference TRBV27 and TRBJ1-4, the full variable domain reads EAQVTQNPRYLITVTGKKLTVTCSQNMNHEYMSWYRQDPGLGLRQIYYSMNVEVTDKGDVPEGYKVSRKEKRNFPLILESPSPNQTSLYFCASSLGTVGEKLFFGSGTQLSVL.

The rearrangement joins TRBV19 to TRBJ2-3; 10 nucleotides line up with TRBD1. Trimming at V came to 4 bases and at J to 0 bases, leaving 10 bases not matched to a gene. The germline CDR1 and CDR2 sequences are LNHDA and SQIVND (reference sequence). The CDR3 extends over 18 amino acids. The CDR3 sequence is CASSTPGRTGGSTDTQYF. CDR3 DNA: TGTGCCAGTAGTACCCCCGGGAGGACAGGGGGGAGCACAGATACGCAGTATTTT.

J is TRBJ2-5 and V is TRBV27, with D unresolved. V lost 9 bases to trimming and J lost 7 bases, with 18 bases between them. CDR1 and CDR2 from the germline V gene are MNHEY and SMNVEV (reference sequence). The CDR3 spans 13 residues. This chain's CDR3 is CASKPPGFGTQYF. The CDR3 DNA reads TGTGCCAGTAAACCTCCGGGTTTTGGGACCCAGTACTTC.

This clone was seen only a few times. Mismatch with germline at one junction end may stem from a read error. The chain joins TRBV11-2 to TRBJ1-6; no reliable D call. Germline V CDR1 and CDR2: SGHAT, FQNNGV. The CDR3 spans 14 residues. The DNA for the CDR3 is TGTGCCAGCAGCTTAGATCCGGGAACCTCTAATTTGCGCTTT. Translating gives CASSLDPGTSNLRF.

CDR3 loop: CASSQDLGGSPRRGYTF. In DNA, the CDR3 is TGTGCCAGCAGCCAAGATTTGGGAGGGAGCCCCCGACGTGGCTACACCTTC. The chain joins TRBV3-1 (or the pseudogene TRBV3-2) to TRBJ1-2, with D unresolved. This CDR3 is built from 17 residues. V dropped 0 bases and J dropped 7 bases, with 21 bases sitting between them. In germline, CDR1 is LGHDT, CDR2 YNNKEL (reference sequence).

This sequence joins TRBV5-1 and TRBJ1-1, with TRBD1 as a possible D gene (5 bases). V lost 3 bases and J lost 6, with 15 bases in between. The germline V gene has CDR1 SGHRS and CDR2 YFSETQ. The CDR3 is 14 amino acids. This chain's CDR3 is CASSWGGLTAEAFF. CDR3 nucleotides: TGCGCCAGCAGCTGGGGGGGTCTCACCGCTGAAGCTTTCTTT.

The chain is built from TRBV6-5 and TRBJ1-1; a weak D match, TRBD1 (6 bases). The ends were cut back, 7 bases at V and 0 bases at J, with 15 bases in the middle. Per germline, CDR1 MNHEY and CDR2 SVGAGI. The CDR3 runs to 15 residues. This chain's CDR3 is CASNIFQGMNTEAFF. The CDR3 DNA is TGTGCCAGCAATATTTTTCAGGGGATGAACACTGAAGCTTTCTTT.